The 9 T cell receptor beta chains given below trace back to one sample, sequenced in a study of blood T cells in healthy people across ages. Through a sample-barcoded 5' primer and a J-beta primer mix, a second PCR was run for about 6 to 11 cycles. TCRdb used MiXCR to reprocess the 5' RACE reads, holding one entry per CDR3 protein. In the table there are approximately 1.5 million distinct CDR3 sequences, about 42% of which are singletons. The sample comprised blood. These receptors were collected from a young woman in good health.

A few counts support this clonotype. This rearrangement joins TRBV4-1 to TRBJ2-3; 9 bases agree with TRBD2. The CDR3 totals 16 residues. V was pared by 4 bases and J by 6 bases, with 11 bases of the junction left unmatched. Germline values: CDR1 MGHRA, CDR2 YSYEKL. The CDR3 spells CASSPPRASGVDTQYF. CDR3 bases: TGCGCCAGCAGCCCCCCGAGGGCTAGCGGGGTTGATACGCAGTATTTT.

The chain uses TRBV6-5 and TRBJ2-7, with 7 bases aligning to TRBD1. Germline CDR1 is MNHEY and CDR2 is SVGAGI. The CDR3 extends over 16 amino acids. V gave up 0 bases and J gave up 0 bases; unmatched junction bases: 5. CDR3: CASSYSLAGGSYEQYF. For the CDR3, the DNA is TGTGCCAGCAGTTACTCGTTGGCAGGGGGCTCCTACGAGCAGTACTTC.

This clonotype turned up a few times. The chain is built from TRBV5-1 and TRBJ2-7; D possibly matches TRBD1 or TRBD2 (5 bases each). The germline V and J ends were trimmed by 2 bases and 5 bases, with 14 bases remaining between them. Germline assignment: CDR1 SGHRS and CDR2 YFSETQ. CDR3 size: 14 residues. The CDR3 sequence: CASSFNGGVDEQYF. The CDR3 nucleotides are TGCGCCAGCAGCTTTAATGGGGGAGTCGACGAGCAGTACTTC.

This rearrangement joins TRBV4-1 to TRBJ2-7; TRBD1 aligns across 8 bases. The trim removed 3 bases at V and 4 bases at J, leaving 8 bases unmatched. This CDR3 has 15 amino acids. CDR1 MGHRA and CDR2 YSYEKL come from the germline V gene. CDR3 sequence reads: CASSQERTGSYEQYF. In DNA form, the CDR3 reads TGCGCCAGCAGCCAGGAACGGACAGGGAGTTACGAGCAGTACTTC.

In nucleotides, the CDR3 is TGTGCCAGCAGCTTTCGGACAGGGCCCTACAATGAGCAGTTCTTC. As protein: CASSFRTGPYNEQFF. The genes are TRBV27 and TRBJ2-1, with TRBD1 identical over 8 bases. Germline CDR1 MNHEY, CDR2 SMNVEV (reference sequence). This CDR3 has 15 residues. V lost 6 bases, J lost 2 bases, and 6 bases stayed unmatched.

This clonotype was seen a few times. This chain uses TRBV11-2 with TRBJ1-1, with 10 positions matching TRBD1. V lost 5 bases, J lost 5 bases, and 8 bases stayed unmatched. CDR1 and CDR2 (germline): SGHAT, FQNNGV. There are 15 residues in the CDR3. The CDR3 sequence is CASSTRQGAGTEAFF. The CDR3 DNA sequence: TGTGCCAGCAGCACGAGACAGGGGGCGGGAACTGAAGCTTTCTTT.

Only a few counts were recorded for this clonotype. The chain employs TRBV7-8 and TRBJ2-1; 8 bases agree with TRBD2. The V gene's germline CDR1 is SGHVS and CDR2 FQNEAQ. The CDR3 spans 17 residues. Germline trimming cut 2 bases from V and 6 bases from J; bases unmatched to any gene: 12. CDR3 residues: CASSLIPLGGRTNEQFF. For the CDR3, the DNA is TGTGCCAGCAGCTTAATCCCCCTTGGCGGGAGGACCAATGAGCAGTTCTTC.

This chain links TRBV27 with TRBJ2-7, with D possibly matching TRBD2 (6 bases). Trimming shortened V by 6 bases and J by 1 base, and 13 bases separated the two germline ends. Per germline, CDR1 MNHEY and CDR2 SMNVEV (reference sequence). This CDR3 is built from 14 residues. Written as DNA, the CDR3 is TGTGCCAGCAGCCCCCGGGAGCAGTCCTACGAGCAGTACTTC. Translating it yields CASSPREQSYEQYF.

V usage is TRBV29-1 and J usage is TRBJ1-1; D not certain. Germline loops: CDR1 SQVTM, CDR2 ANQGSEA. This CDR3 comprises 11 residues. V was trimmed by 7 bases and J by 4 bases, leaving 10 bases between them. CDR3: CSGPVGTEAFF. CDR3 nucleotide sequence: TGCAGCGGTCCGGTGGGCACTGAAGCTTTCTTT. Using reference TRBV29-1 and TRBJ1-1 for the parts outside the CDR3, the full variable domain is SAVISQKPSRDICQRGTSLTIQCQVDSQVTMMFWYRQQPGQSLTLIATANQGSEATYESGFVIDKFPISRPNLTFSTLTVSNMSPEDSSIYLCSGPVGTEAFFGQGTRLTVV.